This TCR beta chain appears in the sequencing data of a study of T cell responses to AZD1222 COVID-19 vaccine. There are 15 residues in the CDR3. Trimming cost V 1 base and J 2 bases, with 11 bases left between them. Germline loops: CDR1 SGHNT, CDR2 YYREEE (reference sequence). As regards this clone: Its antigen remains unidentified.

TCRdb's table, derived via immunoSEQ multiplex PCR, lists solely in-frame clones and lacks some. The data contain about 170,000 clones, roughly 87% of them singletons. Broader study findings: Increases in Spike-specific TCR breadth and depth were seen after two AZD1222 doses. Baseline seropositivity occurred in only a handful of AZD1222 recipients. CD4 TCRs linked to vaccination spanned spike, dominating at 160-218 and 743-854. The sample set comprised mostly white British donors with more females, and clonal diversity was possibly underestimated.

Sequenced material: peripheral blood, taken 28 days after the second AZD1222 dose. This receptor was taken from an adult who received the AZD1222 COVID-19 vaccine. The V and J genes are TRBV5-4 and TRBJ2-3; perhaps TRBD2 as D (7 bases). The CDR3 reads CASSLYGGLTDTQYF. The CDR3, as DNA: TGTGCCAGCAGCTTGTACGGGGGGCTCACAGATACGCAGTATTTT.